Below are 19 T cell receptor beta chains sequenced from a single sample in a study of blood T cell repertoires in COVID-19. This table comes from immunoSEQ multiplex PCR, and its TCRdb copy is limited to in-frame clones, with some not included. The sample contains about 110,000 clones, roughly 72% of which appear only once. The sample was peripheral blood. The origin of the receptors is a man aged 80 or over with acute or convalescent COVID-19.

This clone showed up just a few times. This sequence joins TRBV7-2 and TRBJ2-1, with TRBD1 matching 9 bases. From germline, CDR1 is SGHTA and CDR2 FQGNSA. With V trimmed by 4 bases and J by 9 bases, 4 bases remained unmatched. CDR3 length: 13 amino acids. The CDR3 bases are TGTGCCAGCAGCTGGGACAGGGTCGGTGAGCAGTTCTTC. Its protein is CASSWDRVGEQFF.

The CDR3 nucleotides are TGTGCCAGTAGCAGAGGAGAAGGTGGGGATACGCAGTATTTT. It yields the protein CASSRGEGGDTQYF. The genes are TRBV19 and TRBJ2-3; D remains unclear. The ends were cut back, 6 bases at V and 6 bases at J, with 16 bases in the middle. The CDR3 runs to 14 residues. The germline gives CDR1 LNHDA, CDR2 SQIVND (reference sequence).

The chain couples TRBV9 to TRBJ2-7; 9 bases agree with TRBD1. This CDR3 spans 15 amino acids. V was pared by 4 bases and J by 6 bases, with 11 bases of the junction left unmatched. Germline V gene lookup returns CDR1 SGDLS and CDR2 YYNGEE. The CDR3 protein is CASSPRPGTGSEQYF. The CDR3 coding sequence is TGTGCCAGCAGCCCCCGTCCCGGGACAGGGAGCGAGCAGTACTTC.

This clone appeared a few times. V is TRBV27 and J is TRBJ2-1, with 8 bases matching TRBD2. V gave up 1 base and J gave up 14 bases; unmatched junction bases: 7. The CDR3 is 13 residues long. Germline values: CDR1 MNHEY, CDR2 SMNVEV (reference sequence). CDR3 nucleotides: TGTGCCAGCAGTTTATACTCCGGGGGGGATGAGTTCTTC. Its protein product is CASSLYSGGDEFF.

The genes are TRBV7-8 and TRBJ1-5; D gene ambiguous. The CDR3 consists of 15 residues. Trimming stripped 5 bases from V and 5 bases from J, with 16 bases between. Germline V gene lookup returns CDR1 SGHVS and CDR2 FQNEAQ. This CDR3 reads CASSPERGRYQPQHF. In DNA form, the CDR3 reads TGTGCCAGCAGCCCGGAGCGGGGTCGGTATCAGCCCCAGCATTTT. Based on the CDR3 plus reference TRBV7-8 and TRBJ1-5, the full variable domain is GAGVSQSPRYKVAKRGQDVALRCDPISGHVSLFWYQQALGQGPEFLTYFQNEAQLDKSGLPSDRFFAERPEGSVSTLKIQRTQQEDSAVYLCASSPERGRYQPQHFGDGTRLSIL.

The chain is built from TRBV12-3 or TRBV12-4 and TRBJ2-3; a possible D gene is TRBD1 (5 bases). The CDR3 has 13 amino acids. The ends were cut back, 6 bases at V and 2 bases at J, with 9 bases in the middle. The CDR3: CASRDTYTDTQYF. CDR3 nucleotide sequence: TGTGCCAGCAGGGACACCTACACAGATACGCAGTATTTT.

This clone was seen a few times. The genes are TRBV9 and TRBJ2-3; D is uncertain. CDR1 is SGDLS, CDR2 YYNGEE, per germline. V lost 0 bases, J lost 4 bases, and 6 bases lay in between. The CDR3 consists of 13 residues. As DNA, the CDR3 is TGTGCCAGCAGCGTAGCCCTCCCAGATACGCAGTATTTT. Translating it yields CASSVALPDTQYF.

By frequency in the sample, this clone is medium-sized (0.01 to 0.1%). The V and J genes are TRBV28 and TRBJ2-1, with 7 bases fitting TRBD2. This CDR3 comprises 15 residues. Germline CDR1 reads MDHEN; CDR2 reads SYDVKM. V was clipped by 3 bases and J by 8 bases; unmatched bases: 10. In DNA, the CDR3 is TGTGCCAGCAGTTTTGGCGGGAGTAATTTGGATGAGCAGTTCTTC. Translated: CASSFGGSNLDEQFF. The variable domain in full, with the rest retrieved from reference TRBV28 and TRBJ2-1, is DVKVTQSSRYLVKRTGEKVFLECVQDMDHENMFWYRQDPGLGLRLIYFSYDVKMKEKGDIPEGYSVSREKKERFSLILESASTNQTSMYLCASSFGGSNLDEQFFGPGTRLTVL.

The J gene is TRBJ2-5, the V gene TRBV14; D not resolved. This CDR3 contains 12 residues. Trimming pared 1 base from V and 4 bases from J, leaving 4 bases between. CDR1 is SGHDN, CDR2 FVKESK, per germline. The CDR3 reads CASSQGGETQYF. As DNA, the CDR3 is TGTGCCAGCAGCCAAGGAGGAGAGACCCAGTACTTC.

The J gene is TRBJ2-5, the V gene TRBV28; 7 bases fit TRBD2. The ends lost 5 bases at V and 2 bases at J; junction bases unmatched: 8. The CDR3 runs 15 residues. CDR1 is MDHEN and CDR2 is SYDVKM in the germline V gene. The CDR3 here is CASSPPGTTQETQYF. In nucleotides, the CDR3 is TGTGCCAGCAGTCCCCCCGGGACTACACAAGAGACCCAGTACTTC.

The rearrangement joins TRBV6-2 or TRBV6-3 to TRBJ1-2; no reliable D call. Trimming pared 4 bases from V and 2 bases from J, leaving 8 bases between. Germline V gives CDR1 MNHEY, CDR2 SVGEGT. The CDR3 has 13 residues. The DNA for the CDR3 is TGTGCCAGCAGTTTAACGGGGAACTATGGCTACACCTTC. As protein: CASSLTGNYGYTF.

This chain joins TRBV30 and TRBJ2-5, with a tentative D call TRBD1 (6 bases). Trimming shortened V by 2 bases and J by 2 bases, and 9 bases separated the two germline ends. Looked up from germline, CDR1 is GTSNPN and CDR2 is SVGIG (reference sequence). CDR3 length: 13 residues. The CDR3 bases are TGTGCCTGGAGTCAGGGGTCTCAAGAGACCCAGTACTTC. It is translated as CAWSQGSQETQYF.

This clone has only a few counts. This sequence joins TRBV7-8 and TRBJ2-7, with D maybe TRBD2 (5 bases). Germline loops: CDR1 SGHVS, CDR2 FQNEAQ. The CDR3 contains 13 residues. Trimming took 5 bases from V and 6 from J, leaving 14 bases between them. The CDR3 DNA is TGTGCCAGCAGCCTGCGGGCTCAAGGCGAGCAGTACTTC. Translated: CASSLRAQGEQYF.

The rearrangement joins TRBV12-2 to TRBJ2-3; the table's TRBD2 call for D was not verified on the DNA. TRBV12-2 is an annotated pseudogene. There are 16 residues in the CDR3. The CDR3 nucleotides read TGTGCAAGTCGCTTAGGACGGGAGAGGGGCACAGATACGCAGTATTTT. Translated: CASRLGRERGTDTQYF.

This chain joins TRBV29-1 and TRBJ2-5; tentative D call: TRBD1 (6 bases). The CDR3 loop spans 12 amino acids. V lost 6 bases to trimming and J lost 5 bases, with 13 bases between them. Per the germline V gene, CDR1 is SQVTM and CDR2 is ANQGSEA. The CDR3 spells CSVVQGRETQYF. The CDR3 bases are TGCAGCGTAGTACAGGGTCGGGAGACCCAGTACTTC.

The V call is TRBV5-4, the J call TRBJ2-7, with D maybe TRBD2 (5 bases). Per germline, CDR1 SGHNT and CDR2 YYREEE (reference sequence). There are 12 residues in the CDR3. The V end was cut by 3 bases, the J end by 5 bases, with 9 bases between. The CDR3 reads CASSSRGHEQYF. CDR3 coding DNA: TGTGCCAGCAGCTCTCGGGGTCACGAGCAGTACTTC.

This sequence joins TRBV7-9 and TRBJ2-1; 14 nucleotides align to TRBD2. V shed 5 bases and J 7 bases; nucleotides not matched to a gene: 7. This CDR3 region has 16 residues. The germline CDR1 and CDR2 sequences are SEHNR and FQNEAQ (reference sequence). CDR3 in DNA: TGTGCCAGCAGCAAGACCGGGACTAGCGGGAGAAATGAGCAGTTCTTC. It codes for CASSKTGTSGRNEQFF.

In its sample, this clone was seen a few times. The chain uses TRBV2 and TRBJ2-2, with D perhaps matching TRBD1 (6 bases). The ends were cut back, 5 bases at V and 1 base at J, with 8 bases in the middle. CDR3 length equals 14 residues. The germline CDR1 and CDR2 sequences are SNHLY and FYNNEI. CDR3: CASSRTVNTGELFF. The CDR3 bases are TGTGCCAGCAGTAGGACAGTGAACACCGGGGAGCTGTTTTTT.

The V call is TRBV6-5, the J call TRBJ2-3, with TRBD2 as a possible D gene (6 bases). Germline CDR1 reads MNHEY; CDR2 reads SVGAGI. This CDR3 is 14 amino acids long. V lost 0 bases and J lost 4, with 8 bases in between. The DNA of the CDR3 is TGTGCCAGCAGTTACTCGACGGGAGCAGATACGCAGTATTTT. This encodes CASSYSTGADTQYF.